The next 32 T cell receptor beta chains were all read from a single sample in a study of shared clonotypes between healthy human individuals. Generated by immunoSEQ multiplex PCR, the TCRdb table keeps only in-frame clones and is missing some. The sample has 730,000 or so clones; approximately 75% are singletons. Specimen: memory CD4+ T cells sorted from blood. Subset given: CD45RA-negative fraction. The receptor source for this set is a woman aged 25 to 39 in good health.

V usage is TRBV11-3 and J usage is TRBJ2-2; D possibly corresponds to TRBD1 (6 bases). Germline lookup yields CDR1 SGHNT and CDR2 YENEEA. The CDR3 is 13 residues long. The V end lost 5 bases, the J end lost 6 bases, and 10 bases lay between the germline ends. The CDR3 region has the DNA TGTGCCAGCAGCCCGACAGGCGCCGGGGAGCTGTTTTTT. As protein: CASSPTGAGELFF. The full variable domain, completed using reference TRBV11-3 and TRBJ2-2, is EAGVVQSPRYKIIEKKQPVAFWCNPISGHNTLYWYLQNLGQGPELLIRYENEEAVDDSQLPKDRFSAERLKGVDSTLKIQPAELGDSAVYLCASSPTGAGELFFGEGSRLTVL.

Regarding this clone: Other DNA sequences from this sample encode an identical CDR3 as well. The chain has TRBV6-1 and TRBJ1-1; D not resolved. V was shortened by 6 bases and J by 0 bases, with 11 bases between the two germline ends. This CDR3 is built from 14 residues. Germline assignment: CDR1 MNHNS and CDR2 SASEGT. The CDR3 region has the DNA TGTGCCAGCAGCCGTGGACGGGTGAACACTGAAGCTTTCTTT. It translates to CASSRGRVNTEAFF.

This clone was counted a few times. The chain has TRBV30 and TRBJ2-5; no reliable D call. Matching the DNA end better, TRBJ2-7 makes the J call doubtful. The CDR3 sequence is 12 residues long. Germline V gene sequence: CDR1 GTSNPN, CDR2 SVGIG (reference sequence). The CDR3 DNA is TGTGCCTGGAGTGAACAGAACTACGAGCAGTACTTC. Protein product: CAWSEQNYEQYF.

CDR3 residues: CASSRRQGEAFF. CDR3 DNA: TGTGCCAGCAGTCGAAGACAGGGTGAAGCTTTCTTT. The rearrangement joins TRBV27 to TRBJ1-1; 7 bases agree with TRBD1. The germline CDR1 and CDR2 sequences are MNHEY and SMNVEV (reference sequence). This CDR3 region has 12 residues. V lost 5 bases and J lost 7; bases outside the gene matches: 4.

The V call is TRBV7-2, the J call TRBJ1-1; D is unclear. CDR1 and CDR2 from the germline V gene are SGHTA and FQGNSA. Trimming removed 6 bases at V and 5 bases at J, with 16 bases between. CDR3 length: 14 amino acids. CDR3 protein: CASSYILTGTEAFF. The CDR3 bases are TGTGCCAGCAGTTACATCTTAACCGGGACTGAAGCTTTCTTT.

The rearrangement joins TRBV19 to TRBJ1-4; 9 bases line up with TRBD1. CDR1 and CDR2 from the germline V gene are LNHDA and SQIVND (reference sequence). J was trimmed by 6 bases and V by 3 bases; bases with no gene match: 5. The CDR3 is 15 residues long. The CDR3 here is CASSMGTGFYEKLFF. In nucleotides, the CDR3 is TGTGCCAGTAGTATGGGGACAGGGTTTTATGAAAAACTGTTTTTT. Full variable domain (remainder filled in from reference TRBV19 and TRBJ1-4): DGGITQSPKYLFRKEGQNVTLSCEQNLNHDAMYWYRQDPGQGLRLIYYSQIVNDFQKGDIAEGYSVSREKKESFPLTVTSAQKNPTAFYLCASSMGTGFYEKLFFGSGTQLSVL.

The chain uses TRBV7-9 and TRBJ2-1, with 10 bases fitting TRBD2. With V trimmed by 5 bases and J by 2 bases, 12 bases remained unmatched. The CDR3 covers 18 residues. Germline CDR1 SEHNR, CDR2 FQNEAQ (reference sequence). As DNA, the CDR3 is TGTGCCAGCAGCCCAGCAGCGGGAGGGCCGAAGACCTACAATGAGCAGTTCTTC. It translates to CASSPAAGGPKTYNEQFF. Full variable domain (remainder filled in from reference TRBV7-9 and TRBJ2-1): DTGVSQNPRHKITKRGQNVTFRCDPISEHNRLYWYRQTLGQGPEFLTYFQNEAQLEKSRLLSDRFSAERPKGSFSTLEIQRTEQGDSAMYLCASSPAAGGPKTYNEQFFGPGTRLTVL.

The chain recombines TRBV28 with TRBJ1-1; the D is unclear. The length of the CDR3 is 13 residues. V lost 6 bases to trimming and J lost 1 base, with 9 bases between them. Germline V lookup: CDR1 MDHEN, CDR2 SYDVKM. The CDR3 DNA is TGTGCCAGCAGCACTCGGGAGAACACTGAAGCTTTCTTT. Translated, it gives CASSTRENTEAFF. Based on the CDR3 plus reference TRBV28 and TRBJ1-1, the full variable domain is DVKVTQSSRYLVKRTGEKVFLECVQDMDHENMFWYRQDPGLGLRLIYFSYDVKMKEKGDIPEGYSVSREKKERFSLILESASTNQTSMYLCASSTRENTEAFFGQGTRLTVV.

CDR3 amino acids: CASSPPTQGTQYF. The CDR3 DNA follows: TGTGCCAGCTCACCACCCACACAGGGAACCCAGTACTTC. The chain uses TRBV18 and TRBJ2-5, with D tentatively TRBD1 (6 bases). The CDR3 length is 13 residues. Germline V gene data show CDR1 as KGHSH and CDR2 as LQKENI. Trimming stripped 0 bases from V and 8 bases from J, with 10 bases between.

The chain has TRBV6-1 and TRBJ1-5, with D possibly TRBD1 on 6 matching bases. CDR1 is MNHNS, CDR2 SASEGT, per germline. V lost 10 bases and J lost 0, with 16 bases in between. This CDR3 has 15 amino acids. CDR3 coding DNA: TGTGCCATCATGCCGGGACACTTTAGCAATCAGCCCCAGCATTTT. It encodes CAIMPGHFSNQPQHF.

The CDR3 reads CASRDLGTGVNTIYF. The DNA for the CDR3 is TGTGCCAGCAGGGACCTCGGGACAGGGGTGAACACCATATATTTT. The rearrangement uses TRBV27 and TRBJ1-3, with TRBD1 identical over 10 bases. CDR3 length: 15 amino acids. Germline V CDR1 and CDR2: MNHEY, SMNVEV (reference sequence). J lost 7 bases, V lost 6 bases, and 9 bases had no gene match.

V usage is TRBV18 and J usage is TRBJ2-5; D is undetermined. The V and J ends lost 8 bases and 1 base respectively, with 8 bases between them. Germline CDR1 is KGHSH and CDR2 is LQKENI. This CDR3 is built from 12 residues. In DNA form, the CDR3 reads TGTGCCAGCACCTCCTCCCAAGAGACCCAGTACTTC. Its protein product is CASTSSQETQYF.

The chain is built from TRBV7-9 and TRBJ2-1, with D maybe TRBD2 (5 bases). The CDR3 runs to 12 residues. V lost 6 bases to trimming and J lost 15 bases, with 18 bases between them. Per germline, CDR1 SEHNR and CDR2 FQNEAQ (reference sequence). The CDR3 region is CASSLRRRVGFF. CDR3 nucleotides: TGTGCCAGCAGTTTGCGTAGGCGGGTAGGGTTCTTC.

The chain combines TRBV11-2 with TRBJ2-7; 9 nucleotides match TRBD1. This CDR3 is built from 15 residues. The V and J ends lost 4 bases and 6 bases, in that order; junction bases with no gene match: 10. Germline CDR1 is SGHAT and CDR2 is FQNNGV. The CDR3 bases are TGTGCCAGCAGCTATTGGGGACAGGGTAAGGTCGAGCAGTACTTC. Translation: CASSYWGQGKVEQYF. Supplemented by reference TRBV11-2 and TRBJ2-7, the full variable domain reads EAGVAQSPRYKIIEKRQSVAFWCNPISGHATLYWYQQILGQGPKLLIQFQNNGVVDDSQLPKDRFSAERLKGVDSTLKIQPAKLEDSAVYLCASSYWGQGKVEQYFGPGTRLTVT.

The chain links TRBV18 to TRBJ2-7; D might be TRBD2 (6 bases). The CDR3 has 14 amino acids. Germline V gives CDR1 KGHSH, CDR2 LQKENI. The ends were cut back, 6 bases at V and 1 base at J, with 13 bases in the middle. The CDR3 region is CASSPKRASYEQYF. In DNA form, the CDR3 reads TGTGCCAGCTCCCCTAAGCGGGCTTCCTACGAGCAGTACTTC. Complete variable domain (other parts from reference TRBV18 and TRBJ2-7): NAGVMQNPRHLVRRRGQEARLRCSPMKGHSHVYWYRQLPEEGLKFMVYLQKENIIDESGMPKERFSAEFPKEGPSILRIQQVVRGDSAAYFCASSPKRASYEQYFGPGTRLTVT.

The chain combines TRBV30 with TRBJ1-4; D might be TRBD1 (5 bases). Germline V gives CDR1 GTSNPN, CDR2 SVGIG (reference sequence). This CDR3 comprises 14 residues. V was pared by 5 bases and J by 8 bases, with 18 bases between. CDR3 protein: CAWSPGQPPEKLFF. For the CDR3, the DNA is TGTGCCTGGTCCCCGGGGCAGCCACCCGAAAAACTGTTTTTT.

On this clone: The junction departs from the called germline gene at one end, perhaps through a read error. This rearrangement joins TRBV10-3 to TRBJ2-7; D unclear. The CDR3 loop spans 14 amino acids. Germline V gene sequence: CDR1 ENHRY, CDR2 SYGVKD. The DNA for the CDR3 is TGTGCCATCAGTGAGTCGGCAGCCTCCCACGAGCAGTACTTC. It specifies CAISESAASHEQYF.

The rearrangement uses TRBV5-1 and TRBJ1-2; tentatively, D is TRBD1 (5 bases). V was trimmed by 3 bases and J by 7 bases, leaving 13 bases between them. Looked up from germline, CDR1 is SGHRS and CDR2 is YFSETQ. The CDR3 spans 13 residues. The DNA of the CDR3 is TGCGCCAGCAGCTATGGAGGGGAAAGTGGCTACACCTTC. Translation gives CASSYGGESGYTF.

The genes are TRBV6-6 and TRBJ2-5; D is ambiguous. The germline V gene encodes CDR1 MNHNY and CDR2 SVGAGI (reference sequence). Trimming removed 10 bases at V and 2 bases at J, with 11 bases between. The CDR3 contains 12 residues. The CDR3 DNA reads as TGTGCCATCGCTGAGAATCAAGAGACCCAGTACTTC. This encodes CAIAENQETQYF.

The chain joins TRBV19 to TRBJ2-2, with 8 bases that match TRBD2. CDR3 length: 16 residues. V gave up 0 bases and J gave up 4 bases; unmatched junction bases: 4. From germline, CDR1 is LNHDA and CDR2 SQIVND (reference sequence). The CDR3 coding sequence is TGTGCCAGTAGTATAGACCTAGCGGGCGCCACCGGGGAGCTGTTTTTT. This encodes CASSIDLAGATGELFF.

This clone has just a few counts. This sequence joins TRBV18 and TRBJ2-6, with no clear D. Trimming took 5 bases from V and 2 from J, leaving 10 bases between them. From germline, CDR1 is KGHSH and CDR2 LQKENI. The CDR3 is 15 amino acids. The CDR3 region is CASSTQSTGANVLTF. CDR3 in DNA: TGTGCCAGCTCAACTCAGAGCACTGGGGCCAACGTCCTGACTTTC.

This clone was seen just once. In nucleotides, the CDR3 is TGTGCCATACGAGCGGAGACCTACAATGAGCAGTTCTTC. Residues: CAIRAETYNEQFF. The V and J genes are TRBV5-4 and TRBJ2-1, with D maybe TRBD2 (5 bases). The germline V and J ends were trimmed by 9 bases and 2 bases, with 12 bases remaining between them. This CDR3 comprises 13 residues. CDR1 and CDR2 from the germline V gene are SGHNT and YYREEE (reference sequence).

This clone was detected only once. The rearrangement uses TRBV4-1 and TRBJ1-1, with no clear D. The germline CDR1 and CDR2 sequences are MGHRA and YSYEKL. V gave up 8 bases and J gave up 6 bases, with 16 bases separating them. The CDR3 length is 13 residues. The CDR3 sequence is CASCRPSCAEAFF. CDR3 nucleotide sequence: TGCGCCAGCTGCCGCCCTTCCTGCGCTGAAGCTTTCTTT.

As concerns this clone: Sequence at one end of the junction differs from germline and may be a read error. The V gene is TRBV11-2, the J gene TRBJ2-3, with D perhaps matching TRBD2 (6 bases). The CDR3 sequence is 16 residues long. CDR1 and CDR2 from the germline V gene are SGHAT and FQNNGV. The CDR3 sequence: CASTLSGGRSTDTQYF. DNA for the CDR3: TGTGCCAGCACCTTATCAGGAGGGAGGAGCACAGATACGCAGTATTTT.

The rearrangement joins TRBV7-2 to TRBJ2-1; no clear D. Germline V lookup: CDR1 SGHTA, CDR2 FQGNSA. V was pared by 3 bases and J by 3 bases, with 12 bases between. This CDR3 is built from 15 residues. CDR3 amino acids: CASSFYWDRYNEQFF. For the CDR3, the DNA is TGTGCCAGCAGCTTTTACTGGGATCGCTACAATGAGCAGTTCTTC. The full variable domain, completed using reference TRBV7-2 and TRBJ2-1, is GAGVSQSPSNKVTEKGKDVELRCDPISGHTALYWYRQSLGQGLEFLIYFQGNSAPDKSGLPSDRFSAERTGGSVSTLTIQRTQQEDSAVYLCASSFYWDRYNEQFFGPGTRLTVL.

V is TRBV6-1 and J is TRBJ2-7, with TRBD1 identical over 8 bases. The trim removed 7 bases at V and 6 bases at J, leaving 5 bases unmatched. Germline-derived CDR1 and CDR2 are MNHNS and SASEGT. This CDR3 contains 12 residues. The CDR3 reads CASKQDRGEQYF. CDR3 coding DNA: TGTGCCAGCAAGCAAGACAGGGGCGAGCAGTACTTC.

The genes are TRBV5-8 and TRBJ2-2; TRBD2 agrees at 8 bases. V trimming: 2 bases; J trimming: 6 bases; junction bases outside the gene matches: 12. The germline gives CDR1 SGHTS, CDR2 YDEGEE. CDR3 length equals 17 residues. The CDR3 DNA sequence: TGTGCCAGCAGCTTACCGCCCTTCGGACTAGCTTCCGGGGAGCTGTTTTTT. Amino acid sequence: CASSLPPFGLASGELFF.

The chain couples TRBV28 to TRBJ1-5; possible D gene TRBD1, 6 bases. Germline CDR1 reads MDHEN; CDR2 reads SYDVKM. The CDR3 consists of 13 residues. The V gene lost 6 bases and the J gene lost 7 bases, with 13 bases spanning the gap. In DNA form, the CDR3 reads TGTGCCAGCAGGAGGGGGAGGGAGCAGCCCCAGCATTTT. This translates into CASRRGREQPQHF.

V usage is TRBV4-1 and J usage is TRBJ1-3; D is ambiguous. Trimming took 4 bases from V and 1 from J, leaving 11 bases between them. The germline gives CDR1 MGHRA, CDR2 YSYEKL. The CDR3 contains 15 residues. The CDR3 loop is CASSLEPWSGNTIYF. In DNA, the CDR3 is TGCGCCAGCAGCCTCGAGCCCTGGTCTGGAAACACCATATATTTT.

This chain connects TRBV7-8 to TRBJ2-6; D remains ambiguous. The germline V gene encodes CDR1 SGHVS and CDR2 FQNEAQ. The CDR3 runs to 13 residues. Trimming removed 5 bases from V and 2 bases from J, with 4 bases in between. Here the CDR3 DNA reads TGTGCCAGCAGCCCCGCTGGGGCCAACGTCCTGACTTTC. Protein product: CASSPAGANVLTF.

J is TRBJ2-6 and V is TRBV2; no clear D gene. V lost 7 bases and J 0 bases, leaving 10 bases between the germline ends. From germline, CDR1 is SNHLY and CDR2 FYNNEI. The CDR3 is 15 residues long. The DNA for the CDR3 is TGTGCCAGCACCAGCAGGCTCTCTGGGGCCAACGTCCTGACTTTC. It yields the protein CASTSRLSGANVLTF.

This sequence joins TRBV5-1 and TRBJ2-1; TRBD1 matches 9 bases. The CDR3 is 16 residues long. V lost 5 bases and J lost 4; bases outside the gene matches: 10. Germline loops: CDR1 SGHRS, CDR2 YFSETQ. CDR3: CASSLEGQGLYNEQFF. The DNA for the CDR3 is TGCGCCAGCAGTCTCGAGGGACAGGGACTGTACAATGAGCAGTTCTTC.